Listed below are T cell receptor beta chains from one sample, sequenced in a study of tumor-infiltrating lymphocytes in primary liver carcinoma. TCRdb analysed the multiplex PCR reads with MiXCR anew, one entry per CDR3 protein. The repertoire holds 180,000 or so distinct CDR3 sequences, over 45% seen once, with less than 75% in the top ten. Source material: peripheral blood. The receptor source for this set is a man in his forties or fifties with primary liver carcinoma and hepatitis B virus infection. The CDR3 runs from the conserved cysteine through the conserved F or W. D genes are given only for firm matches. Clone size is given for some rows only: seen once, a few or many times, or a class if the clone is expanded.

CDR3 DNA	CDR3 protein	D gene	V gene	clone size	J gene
TGTGCCAGCAGCCCCCTTGCGGGAGGGCCAACAGATACGCAGTATTTT	CASSPLAGGPTDTQYF	TRBD2	TRBV6-1	few	TRBJ2-3
TGTGCCAGCAGGCCCGGACAGCAGAACACCGGGGAGTTGTTTTTT	CASRPGQQNTGELFF	-	TRBV12-3/TRBV12-4	-	TRBJ2-2
TGTGCCAGCAGTCTCGGACTGATTGCTAGTAATTCACCCCTCCACTTT	CASSLGLIASNSPLHF	-	TRBV6-1	-	TRBJ1-6
TGTGCCAGAAGTCTCGTGGGACTAGCAAACAATGAGCAGTTCTTC	CARSLVGLANNEQFF	TRBD2	TRBV12-3/TRBV12-4	-	TRBJ2-1
TGTACCAGCCGACCACAGGGGGTAGTAAAACTGTTTTTT	CTSRPQGVVKLFF	TRBD1	TRBV11-2	-	TRBJ1-4
TGTGCCAGCAGCTTGAAACAGAACAACGGGGAGCTGTTTTTT	CASSLKQNNGELFF	-	TRBV11-2	-	TRBJ2-2
TGTGCCAGCAGCACGGGCCACAATGAGCAGTTCTTC	CASSTGHNEQFF	-	TRBV5-6	once	TRBJ2-1
TGTGCCAGCAGCCCCGCAAGAATGGTGGCAGGTCGCACCGGGGAGCTGTTTTTT	CASSPARMVAGRTGELFF	-	TRBV5-5	-	TRBJ2-2
TGCAGCGTTGAAGAAGGTGATGAGCAGTTCTTC	CSVEEGDEQFF	-	TRBV29-1	many	TRBJ2-1
TGCAGCGGATGGACAGCTCGGGGCTACACCTTC	CSGWTARGYTF	-	TRBV29-1	few	TRBJ1-2
TGTGCCAGCAGCCCGTTGGGGGGCGATGTACAGTTCTTC	CASSPLGGDVQFF	-	TRBV11-2	-	TRBJ2-1
TGTGCCAGCAGTTACGACAGCCCGGTCTATGGCTACACCTTC	CASSYDSPVYGYTF	-	TRBV6-5	-	TRBJ1-2
TGTGCCAGCAGCCGGGCGGCGACCTATAATTCACCCCTCCACTTT	CASSRAATYNSPLHF	-	TRBV6-5	-	TRBJ1-6
TGTACCATCAGGGGGCCCGCGGAGACCCAGTACTTC	CTIRGPAETQYF	TRBD1	TRBV10-3	few	TRBJ2-5
TGTGCCAGCAGCACGACAGGGGGCGGCGAGACCCAGTACTTT	CASSTTGGGETQYF	TRBD1	TRBV11-1	-	TRBJ2-3
TGTGCCATCAGTGACCCGACTTCAGGGACAGGGGGTACTGAAGCTTTCTTT	CAISDPTSGTGGTEAFF	TRBD1	TRBV10-3	-	TRBJ1-1
TGTGCCAGCAGCCCGGGACCTAACACCGGGGAGCTGTTATTT	CASSPGPNTGELLF	-	TRBV7-8	once	TRBJ2-2
TGTGCCAGCAGCCGCGGGGAGAACCACGTCCTGACTTTC	CASSRGENHVLTF	-	TRBV11-2	many	TRBJ2-6
TGTGCCACCCAGACAACGGGAGTATACAATGAGCAGTTCTTC	CATQTTGVYNEQFF	-	TRBV12-3/TRBV12-4	-	TRBJ2-1
TGCGCCAGCAGCTTGACACTAGCGGGAGCCGGGGCCAAAAACATTCAGTACTTC	CASSLTLAGAGAKNIQYF	TRBD2	TRBV5-1	-	TRBJ2-4
TGCGCCAGCAGTCCCGAGGGGCAGCCGGTGGAGACCCAGTACTTC	CASSPEGQPVETQYF	-	TRBV10-1	few	TRBJ2-5
TGTGTCACCCCTGGGGGCCCGGGGCATGAGCAGTTCTTC	CVTPGGPGHEQFF	-	TRBV6-4	-	TRBJ2-1
TGTGCCAGCAGCTCCGAGTATTCACCCCTCCACTTT	CASSSEYSPLHF	-	TRBV5-6	-	TRBJ1-6
TGCAGCGTTGAGTCCCGCTTCGAGGATGGCTACGCCTTC	CSVESRFEDGYAF	-	TRBV29-1	-	TRBJ1-2
TGTGCCAGCAGTCGTCCTGGATTTGAGCAGCTCTTC	CASSRPGFEQLF	-	TRBV12-3/TRBV12-4	-	TRBJ2-1
TGTGCCAGCAGCGTCTCCAGGGGCACAGATACGCAGTATTTT	CASSVSRGTDTQYF	-	TRBV9	-	TRBJ2-3
TGTGCCTGGAGAAGTCCCCTACCAGGGGGGCACTTCTTC	CAWRSPLPGGHFF	-	TRBV30	-	TRBJ2-1
TGTGCCAGCAGTTACGCCTCGTTGGATACGCAGTATTTT	CASSYASLDTQYF	-	TRBV6-6	-	TRBJ2-3
TGCGCCAGCAGCTTGCAATTACTAGGTGGCGAGCAGTACTTC	CASSLQLLGGEQYF	-	TRBV5-1	-	TRBJ2-7
TGTGCCAGCAGTGATTCGATTTATCCCCTCGATGAGCAGTTCTTC	CASSDSIYPLDEQFF	-	TRBV10-1	once	TRBJ2-1
TGTGCCAGCAGTCTCGGACTACAAGGGCAGTTCTTC	CASSLGLQGQFF	-	TRBV28	-	TRBJ2-1
TGTGTCAGCAGTTTAGACGGGTCCTCCTACAATGAGCAGTTCTTC	CVSSLDGSSYNEQFF	-	TRBV12-3/TRBV12-4	-	TRBJ2-1
TGTGCCATCAGTGAGTCTGACGGGGAGACCCAGTACTTC	CAISESDGETQYF	-	TRBV10-3	few	TRBJ2-5
TGTGCCAGCAGCTTGGCCGGAGGACTAGCGGGACACGGGGAGCTGTTTTTT	CASSLAGGLAGHGELFF	TRBD2	TRBV5-4	few	TRBJ2-2
TGTGCCAGCAGCTCCGGGACTAGCGGGAACTACGAGCAGTTCTTC	CASSSGTSGNYEQFF	TRBD2	TRBV28	-	TRBJ2-1
TGTGCCAGCAGCTTCCAGGGACCGCTGGACAATGAGCAGTTCTTC	CASSFQGPLDNEQFF	-	TRBV11-1	-	TRBJ2-1
TGCGCCAGCAGCCTCTTTGGGGCAGATGGAAACAGTATATATTTT	CASSLFGADGNSIYF	-	TRBV4-1	-	TRBJ1-3
TGTGCCAGCAGTTTATGGGCAGGGCGAAATGAGCAGTTCTTC	CASSLWAGRNEQFF	-	TRBV28	-	TRBJ2-1
TGTGCTAACAGTTACGATCGGACGGGGGCCTACGAGCAGTACTTC	CANSYDRTGAYEQYF	-	TRBV6-5	once	TRBJ2-7
TGTGCCAGCAGTGCCGACAGGACCTACGAGCAGTACTTC	CASSADRTYEQYF	-	TRBV6-1	-	TRBJ2-7
TGTGCCAGCAGATCTAGCGGGAGTCTAACCGGGGAGCTGTTTTTT	CASRSSGSLTGELFF	TRBD2	TRBV2	-	TRBJ2-2
TGTGCCTGTATTACCCTCCGGGACGGGAACACTGAATCTTTCTTT	CACITLRDGNTESFF	-	TRBV30	-	TRBJ1-1
TGCAGCGTTGGCCGGGACAAGGGGCGCGGGCAGTTCTTC	CSVGRDKGRGQFF	-	TRBV29-1	-	TRBJ2-1
TGCGCCAGCAGCCAAGATGGGAGTCAAGAGACCCAGTACTTC	CASSQDGSQETQYF	-	TRBV4-1	few	TRBJ2-5
TGTGCCAGCACCTCCTCGAGACTGTCCTACGAGCAGTACTTC	CASTSSRLSYEQYF	-	TRBV12-3/TRBV12-4	-	TRBJ2-7
TGCGCCAGCAGCCAAGAGAGGACTAGCGGTGCCTACAATGAGCAGTTCTTC	CASSQERTSGAYNEQFF	TRBD2	TRBV4-1	few	TRBJ2-1
TGTGCCAGCAGTTTAAGGGGACGGGGCACAGATACGCAGTATTTT	CASSLRGRGTDTQYF	-	TRBV28	few	TRBJ2-3
TGCGCCAGCAGCTTGGGGACAGGGGGCAAGCGTCCCATATATTTT	CASSLGTGGKRPIYF	TRBD1	TRBV5-1	-	TRBJ1-3
TGTGCAAGCAGTCGCCGGCTCAGTGGGATAGATACGGAGTATTTT	CASSRRLSGIDTEYF	-	TRBV12-3/TRBV12-4	-	TRBJ2-3
TGTGCCAGCAGCTCAGACAGACAGAGCTACGTGCATTACTTC	CASSSDRQSYVHYF	-	TRBV11-2	-	TRBJ2-7
TGTGCCAGCAGCTGGGGGTTCGCTGGCTACACCTTC	CASSWGFAGYTF	-	TRBV6-1	-	TRBJ1-2
TGCGCCAGCAGCCAACAACTAGTATCGGGTGAGCAGTTCTTC	CASSQQLVSGEQFF	-	TRBV4-1	-	TRBJ2-1
TGTGCTAGCAGCTTAGCCAAGGGGGGGGCCCCCTCCCACGAGCAGTACTTC	CASSLAKGGAPSHEQYF	-	TRBV7-9	-	TRBJ2-7
TGTGCCAGCAGTTCGCTAAGGGTAACCGGGGAGCTGTTTTTT	CASSSLRVTGELFF	-	TRBV12-3/TRBV12-4	few	TRBJ2-2
TGTGCCAGCAGCTACGAATGGAACACTGAAGCTTTCTTT	CASSYEWNTEAFF	-	TRBV14	-	TRBJ1-1